Shown below are 18 T cell receptor beta chains from a single sample sequenced in a study of blood T cell repertoires in COVID-19. Method: immunoSEQ multiplex PCR; TCRdb's copy keeps in-frame clones and lacks some. Altogether over 200,000 clones are present, 75% to 90% being singletons, with the ten largest covering approximately 5%. Sequenced input: peripheral blood. The receptors here all came from a human donor in a cohort sampled during active COVID-19.

The chain has TRBV18 and TRBJ2-2; the match to TRBD2 covers 7 bases. Germline V CDR1 and CDR2: KGHSH, LQKENI. The ends lost 3 bases at V and 4 bases at J; junction bases unmatched: 5. This CDR3 comprises 15 residues. This CDR3 is CASSPDLAATGELFF. The CDR3 bases are TGTGCCAGCTCACCTGACCTAGCGGCCACCGGGGAGCTGTTTTTT.

This sequence joins TRBV3-1 (or the pseudogene TRBV3-2) and TRBJ1-2, with D maybe TRBD1 (6 bases). In germline, CDR1 is LGHDT, CDR2 YNNKEL (reference sequence). V lost 2 bases, J lost 1 base, and 11 bases lay in between. This CDR3 contains 15 residues. CDR3 sequence (DNA): TGTGCCAGCAGCCAAAAGGGGGACCATAACTATGGCTACACCTTC. This sequence encodes CASSQKGDHNYGYTF.

The chain is built from TRBV28 and TRBJ1-2; TRBD1 aligns across 8 bases. The CDR3 has 16 residues. Per germline, CDR1 MDHEN and CDR2 SYDVKM. J lost 2 bases, V lost 3 bases, and 8 bases had no gene match. CDR3 loop: CASSLGRTGRNYGYTF. CDR3 bases: TGTGCCAGCAGTTTGGGAAGGACAGGGAGAAACTATGGCTACACCTTC.

The rearrangement links TRBV12-2 to TRBJ1-1; TRBD1 is the table's D call and was not checked against the DNA. TRBV12-2 is tagged as a pseudogene. The CDR3 consists of 15 residues. For the CDR3, the DNA is TGTGCAAGTCGCTACGTCCTAGGACAGGGCCCTGAAGCTTTCTTT. Its protein is CASRYVLGQGPEAFF.

This clone was found once. V is TRBV27 and J is TRBJ2-7; 7 nucleotides agree with TRBD2. This CDR3 spans 14 amino acids. V lost 3 bases and J lost 2; bases outside the gene matches: 4. The germline CDR1 and CDR2 sequences are MNHEY and SMNVEV (reference sequence). CDR3 sequence: CASSFRGLAYEQYF. The CDR3 bases are TGTGCCAGCAGTTTCCGAGGACTAGCCTACGAGCAGTACTTC.

A few counts support this clone. This chain connects TRBV30 to TRBJ1-1; tentative D call: TRBD1 (6 bases). The V gene lost 0 bases and the J gene lost 6 bases, with 14 bases spanning the gap. This CDR3 is 14 amino acids long. Germline V gene data show CDR1 as GTSNPN and CDR2 as SVGIG (reference sequence). The CDR3 reads CAWSVKGGSAEAFF. The CDR3 DNA reads as TGTGCCTGGAGTGTAAAAGGGGGTTCCGCTGAAGCTTTCTTT.

This clone was counted between two and nine times. The chain uses TRBV9 and TRBJ2-2; TRBD2 aligns across 9 bases. This CDR3 is built from 16 residues. J gave up 0 bases and V 3 bases, and 3 bases lay outside the gene matches. CDR1 is SGDLS, CDR2 YYNGEE, per germline. DNA for the CDR3: TGTGCCAGCAGCGCCCGGACTAGCGCGAACACCGGGGAGCTGTTTTTT. Translating it yields CASSARTSANTGELFF.

The rearrangement uses TRBV12-3 or TRBV12-4 and TRBJ1-2; D unresolved. Deletions cut 6 bases from V and 4 bases from J, with 9 bases between. This CDR3 contains 12 residues. CDR3 in DNA: TGTGCCAGCAGGCGGGAAGGCTATGGCTACACCTTC. This codes for CASRREGYGYTF.

Concerning this clone itself: With a far larger clone one base away, a read error is the likely cause. The genes are TRBV6-5 and TRBJ2-7, with no clear D. Germline CDR1 reads MNHEY; CDR2 reads SVGAGI. Trimming took 4 bases from V and 3 from J, leaving 4 bases between them. This CDR3 is built from 11 residues. The CDR3 here is CASSSYYEQYF. The CDR3 DNA reads as TGTGCCAGCAGTTCGTACTACGAGCAGTACTTC.

This sequence joins TRBV5-8 and TRBJ2-1; D possibly corresponds to TRBD1 (6 bases). CDR3 length equals 16 residues. Between the trimmed V and J ends, which lost 5 bases and 0 bases, there was a span of 15 bases. From germline, CDR1 is SGHTS and CDR2 YDEGEE. The CDR3 DNA is TGTGCCAGCAGTTCCGGGACAAAACGCTCCTACAATGAGCAGTTCTTC. It encodes CASSSGTKRSYNEQFF.

Of note for this clone: Other nucleotide sequences in the sample specify the same CDR3. The V and J genes are TRBV18 and TRBJ2-7, with 11 bases matching TRBD2. Germline V gene lookup returns CDR1 KGHSH and CDR2 LQKENI. The CDR3 has 14 residues. V trimming: 5 bases; J trimming: 1 base; junction bases outside the gene matches: 1. CDR3 in DNA: TGTGCCAGCTCAAGGACTAGCGGGTCCTACGAGCAGTACTTC. This gives the protein CASSRTSGSYEQYF. The full variable domain, in which reference TRBV18 and TRBJ2-7 provide the parts outside the CDR3, is NAGVMQNPRHLVRRRGQEARLRCSPMKGHSHVYWYRQLPEEGLKFMVYLQKENIIDESGMPKERFSAEFPKEGPSILRIQQVVRGDSAAYFCASSRTSGSYEQYFGPGTRLTVT.

This clone was picked up a small number of times. The V call is TRBV28, the J call TRBJ1-2, with 10 bases matching TRBD1. The CDR3 is 16 amino acids. Losses at the gene ends were 4 bases for V and 3 bases for J; bases not matched to a gene: 8. Germline V gene lookup returns CDR1 MDHEN and CDR2 SYDVKM. The CDR3 DNA reads as TGTGCCAGCAGTTCCCTTAGGGGGACAGGGGACTATGGCTACACCTTC. Translated, it gives CASSSLRGTGDYGYTF.

This clone has a handful of counts. The chain uses TRBV2 and TRBJ2-2; 7 nucleotides line up with TRBD2. This CDR3 is 17 amino acids long. Germline assignment: CDR1 SNHLY and CDR2 FYNNEI. J lost 4 bases, V lost 2 bases, and 10 bases had no gene match. CDR3 bases: TGTGCCAGCAGTGAATCGGGGAGGGTGGTCCGCACCGGGGAGCTGTTTTTT. Translated, it gives CASSESGRVVRTGELFF.

This clone was seen more than once but under ten times. This chain uses TRBV9 with TRBJ2-1, with TRBD1 matching 7 bases. Germline CDR1 and CDR2: SGDLS and YYNGEE. The junction had 3 bases not matched to a gene; V was cut back by 3 bases and J by 6 bases. The length of the CDR3 is 13 residues. CDR3 sequence: CASSARQGNEQFF. CDR3 DNA sequence: TGTGCCAGCAGCGCTAGACAGGGCAATGAGCAGTTCTTC.

The chain employs TRBV30 and TRBJ1-2, with D perhaps TRBD1 (5 bases). Germline values: CDR1 GTSNPN, CDR2 SVGIG (reference sequence). The CDR3 is 15 residues long. Trimming removed 4 bases from V and 5 bases from J, with 20 bases in between. CDR3 sequence (DNA): TGTGCCTGGACCCGCCCCGGCCGGGGGGGGTATGGCTACACCTTC. It codes for CAWTRPGRGGYGYTF.

The rearrangement links TRBV7-2 to TRBJ1-2; D gene unclear. Germline-derived CDR1 and CDR2 are SGHTA and FQGNSA. The CDR3 is 13 residues long. V dropped 3 bases and J dropped 3 bases, with 8 bases sitting between them. CDR3 DNA sequence: TGTGCCAGCAGCTTCTCGGGGTACTATGGCTACACCTTC. Its translation is CASSFSGYYGYTF.

This CDR3 reads CASSVSAGGLYTQYF. The CDR3 DNA reads as TGTGCCAGCAGCGTGTCTGCGGGAGGGTTATATACGCAGTATTTT. The rearrangement joins TRBV9 to TRBJ2-3; 9 nucleotides align to TRBD2. CDR1 is SGDLS and CDR2 is YYNGEE in the germline V gene. V lost 2 bases and J lost 7; bases outside the gene matches: 8. CDR3 length equals 15 residues.

Only a few counts were recorded for this clone. The V and J genes are TRBV15 and TRBJ1-2; 9 bases are shared with TRBD1. The J segment lost 8 bases and the V segment lost 3 bases, leaving 4 bases of the junction unmatched. CDR1 and CDR2 (germline): LNHNV, YYDKDF (reference sequence). This CDR3 region has 13 residues. The CDR3 DNA sequence: TGTGCCACCAGCAGCCCGGGACAGGGCGGCTACACCTTC. Amino acid sequence: CATSSPGQGGYTF.